This T cell receptor beta chain was retrieved from a study of T cell repertoires in cytomegalovirus infection. Whole-study context: Signatures in public TCR beta sequences pointed to both CMV infection and matching HLA type.

Germline-derived CDR1 and CDR2 are ENHRY and SYGVKD. This CDR3 spans 13 amino acids. Unmatched junction bases numbered 8, after V lost 6 bases and J lost 7 bases. This clonotype was recorded a few times. The target antigen is unknown. TCRdb re-analysed the reads in MiXCR, keeping a single row per CDR3 protein. The sample contains fewer than 350,000 distinct CDR3 sequences, about 28% of which appear only once. The receptor was derived from a human donor in good health (CMV status not recorded). Some clones in this sample may be carry-over from other donors' samples. The specimen comprised cultured PBMCs, sampled from culture after CMV antigen stimulation. The chain links TRBV10-3 to TRBJ1-1, with 7 bases lining up with TRBD1. The CDR3 DNA is TGTGCCATCAGCTCCAGACAGGGAGGTGAAGCTTTCTTT. This encodes CAISSRQGGEAFF.